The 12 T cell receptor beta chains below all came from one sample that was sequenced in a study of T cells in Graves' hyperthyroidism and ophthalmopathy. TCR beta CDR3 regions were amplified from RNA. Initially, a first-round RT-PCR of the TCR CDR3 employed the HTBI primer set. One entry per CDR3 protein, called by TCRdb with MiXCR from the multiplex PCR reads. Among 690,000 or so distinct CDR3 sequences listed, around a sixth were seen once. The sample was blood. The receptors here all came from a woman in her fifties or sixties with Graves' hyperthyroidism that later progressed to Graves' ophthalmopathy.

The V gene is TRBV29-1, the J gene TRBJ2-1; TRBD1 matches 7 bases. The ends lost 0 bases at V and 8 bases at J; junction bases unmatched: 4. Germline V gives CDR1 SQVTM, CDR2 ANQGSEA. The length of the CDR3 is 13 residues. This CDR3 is CSVEDTGADEQFF. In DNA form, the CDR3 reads TGCAGCGTTGAAGATACAGGGGCAGATGAGCAGTTCTTC.

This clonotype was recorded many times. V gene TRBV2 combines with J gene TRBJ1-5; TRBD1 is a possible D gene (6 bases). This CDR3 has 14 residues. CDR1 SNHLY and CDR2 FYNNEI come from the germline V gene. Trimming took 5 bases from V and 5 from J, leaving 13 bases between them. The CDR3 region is CASSTTNRDQPQHF. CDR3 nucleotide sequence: TGTGCCAGCAGTACTACAAACAGGGATCAGCCCCAGCATTTT. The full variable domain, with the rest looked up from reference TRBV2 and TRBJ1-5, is EPEVTQTPSHQVTQMGQEVILRCVPISNHLYFYWYRQILGQKVEFLVSFYNNEISEKSEIFDDQFSVERPDGSNFTLKIRSTKLEDSAMYFCASSTTNRDQPQHFGDGTRLSIL.

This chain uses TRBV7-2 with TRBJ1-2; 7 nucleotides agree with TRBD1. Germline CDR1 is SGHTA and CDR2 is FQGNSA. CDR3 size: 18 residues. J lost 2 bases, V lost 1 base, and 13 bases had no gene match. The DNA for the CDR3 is TGTGCCAGCAGCTTAGTCCTTCGCGGCTTGGACAGGAACTATGGCTACACCTTC. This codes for CASSLVLRGLDRNYGYTF.

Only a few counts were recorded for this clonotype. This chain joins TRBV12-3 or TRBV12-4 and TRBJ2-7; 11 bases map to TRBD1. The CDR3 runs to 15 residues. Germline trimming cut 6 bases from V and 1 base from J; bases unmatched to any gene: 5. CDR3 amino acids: CASRRTGGGSYEQYF. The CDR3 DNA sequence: TGTGCCAGCAGGCGGACAGGGGGCGGTTCCTACGAGCAGTACTTC.

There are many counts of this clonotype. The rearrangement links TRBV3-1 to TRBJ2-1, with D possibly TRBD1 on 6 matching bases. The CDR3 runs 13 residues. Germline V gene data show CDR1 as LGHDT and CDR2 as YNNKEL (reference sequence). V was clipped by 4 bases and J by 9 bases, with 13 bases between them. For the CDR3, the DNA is TGTGCCAGCAGCCCCCTGGACAGTGGTGAGCAGTTCTTC. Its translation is CASSPLDSGEQFF.

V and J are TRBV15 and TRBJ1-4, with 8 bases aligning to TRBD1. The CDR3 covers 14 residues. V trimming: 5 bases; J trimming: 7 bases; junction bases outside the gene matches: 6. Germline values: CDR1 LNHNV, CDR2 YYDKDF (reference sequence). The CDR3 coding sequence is TGTGCCACCAGCTTGGACAGGGCGAGTGAAAAACTGTTTTTT. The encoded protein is CATSLDRASEKLFF.

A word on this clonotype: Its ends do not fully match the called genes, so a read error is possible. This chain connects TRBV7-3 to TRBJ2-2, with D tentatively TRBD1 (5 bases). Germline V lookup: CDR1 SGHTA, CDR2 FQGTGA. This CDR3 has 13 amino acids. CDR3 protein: CASSRGHTEELFF. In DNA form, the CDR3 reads TGTGCCAGCAGCCGAGGACACACCGAGGAGCTGTTTTTT.

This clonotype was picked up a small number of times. The chain's CDR3 is CASSFYANNSPLHF. CDR3 DNA sequence: TGTGCCAGCAGCTTTTACGCAAATAATTCACCCCTCCACTTT. This sequence joins TRBV11-2 and TRBJ1-6; D is unresolved. The length of the CDR3 is 14 residues. In germline, CDR1 is SGHAT, CDR2 FQNNGV. Trimming shortened V by 3 bases and J by 5 bases, and 8 bases separated the two germline ends.

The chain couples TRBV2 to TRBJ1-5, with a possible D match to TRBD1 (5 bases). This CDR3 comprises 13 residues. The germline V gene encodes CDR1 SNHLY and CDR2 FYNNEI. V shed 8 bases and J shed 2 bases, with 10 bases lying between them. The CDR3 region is CASDSGGNQPQHF. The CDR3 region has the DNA TGTGCCAGCGACAGTGGGGGCAATCAGCCCCAGCATTTT.

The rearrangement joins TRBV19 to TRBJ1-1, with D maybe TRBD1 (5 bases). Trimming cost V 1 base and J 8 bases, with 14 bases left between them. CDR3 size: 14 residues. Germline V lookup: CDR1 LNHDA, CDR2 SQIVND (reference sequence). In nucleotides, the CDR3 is TGTGCCAGTAGTATAGGGGGCCTAGTTCCCGAAGCTTTCTTT. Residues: CASSIGGLVPEAFF.

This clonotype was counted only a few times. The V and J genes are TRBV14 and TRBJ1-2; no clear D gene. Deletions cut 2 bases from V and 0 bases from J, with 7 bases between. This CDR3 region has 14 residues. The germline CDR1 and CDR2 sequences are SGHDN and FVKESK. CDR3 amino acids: CASSQRLTNYGYTF. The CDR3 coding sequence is TGTGCCAGCAGCCAACGGCTTACTAACTATGGCTACACCTTC.

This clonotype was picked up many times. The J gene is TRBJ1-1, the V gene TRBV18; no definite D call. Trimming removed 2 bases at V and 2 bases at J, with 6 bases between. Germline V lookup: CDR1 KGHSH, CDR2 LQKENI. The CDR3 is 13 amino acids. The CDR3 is CASSPASNTEAFF. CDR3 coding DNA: TGTGCCAGCTCACCAGCCAGTAACACTGAAGCTTTCTTT.